Reported below is one T cell receptor (beta chain). Its antigen is still unknown. The V end was cut by 4 bases, the J end by 5 bases, with 11 bases between. Germline lookup yields CDR1 SNHLY and CDR2 FYNNEI. This CDR3 region has 13 residues. This entry is derived from a study of identical twins. Study-wide results and caveats: Out-of-frame alpha sequences shared by twins showed excess low generation probability. Out-of-frame sharing of TCR alpha in monozygotic twins was underestimated by models. Part of the zero-insertion signal could reflect confounding by invariant MAIT and iNKT cells.

Via MiXCR, TCRdb re-called the 5' RACE reads, giving one row per CDR3 protein. The sample carries under 1 million distinct CDR3 sequences, approximately 13% recorded once. This sample also belongs to another study, concerning yellow fever vaccine responses in identical twins.

Sequencing was performed on PBMCs. V and J are TRBV2 and TRBJ1-2, with D perhaps matching TRBD1 (5 bases). This receptor was obtained from a woman aged 18-29 years in good health. The CDR3 loop is CASSGREEYGYTF. For the CDR3, the DNA is TGTGCCAGCAGTGGCAGGGAGGAGTATGGCTACACCTTC.